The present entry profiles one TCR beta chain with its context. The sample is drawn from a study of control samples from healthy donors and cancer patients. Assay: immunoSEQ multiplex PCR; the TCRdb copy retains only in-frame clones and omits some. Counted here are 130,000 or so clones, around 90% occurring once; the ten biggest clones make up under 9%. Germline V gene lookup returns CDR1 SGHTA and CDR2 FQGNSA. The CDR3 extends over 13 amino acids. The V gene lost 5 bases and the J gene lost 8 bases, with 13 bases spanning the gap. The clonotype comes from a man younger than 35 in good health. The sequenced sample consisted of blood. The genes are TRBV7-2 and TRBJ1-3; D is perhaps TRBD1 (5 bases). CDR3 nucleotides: TGTGCCAGCAGCCCCGGGGACCGTTACACCATATATTTT. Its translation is CASSPGDRYTIYF.